This T cell receptor beta chain was captured by sequencing in a study of blood T cells in healthy people across ages. Study-level results: Naive CD4+ cell counts and diversity both ran higher in long-lived than in aged donors. Any conclusive comparison of naive versus antigen-experienced cells was prevented by using unsorted PBMCs. The fall in TCR beta diversity per million T cells was roughly linear with age.

The CDR3 loop spans 17 amino acids. After removal of 2 bases from V and 11 bases from J, the junction contained 18 bases not matched to a gene. Germline V CDR1 and CDR2: DFQATT, SNEGSKA (reference sequence). A second PCR, run for about 7 to 11 cycles, used a sample-barcoded 5' primer plus a J-beta primer mix. TCRdb reprocessed the 5' RACE reads with MiXCR, giving one entry per CDR3 protein. The data contain hundreds of thousands of distinct CDR3 sequences, roughly 50% of them singletons. Notes on this clonotype: What it recognizes is unknown.

Per sample, extraction of total RNA gave at least 6 micrograms in every case. This receptor was identified in a woman aged 55-75 years in good health. The sample comprised blood. The chain combines TRBV20-1 with TRBJ2-5; the match to TRBD2 covers 12 bases. In DNA form, the CDR3 reads TGCAGTGCTAGAAGGGAGGGACTAGCGGGTGGCTGGGATGAGCAGTACTTC. It yields the protein CSARREGLAGGWDEQYF.